Listed below are T cell receptor beta chains from one sample, sequenced in a study of TIL therapy for anti-PD-1-resistant metastatic lung cancer. Sequencing was performed with immunoSEQ multiplex PCR; in TCRdb, only in-frame clones are kept and a portion is missing. The sample includes over 10,000 clones, around 66% of them seen just once. The input for sequencing was tumor tissue, taken at baseline. The receptors stem from a woman aged 30-85 years with non-small cell lung cancer. CDR3s leave out the opening cysteine and the closing phenylalanine or tryptophan. D genes are given only for firm matches.

j_call: TRBJ2-3
v_call: TRBV5-4
d_call: .
cdr3_aa: ASSLAETRKDTQY

j_call: TRBJ1-2
v_call: TRBV6-1
d_call: TRBD1
cdr3_aa: ASSVGGGWGYT

j_call: TRBJ2-7
v_call: TRBV7-4
d_call: TRBD2
cdr3_aa: ASSLVLAGGLYEQY

j_call: TRBJ2-7
v_call: TRBV25-1
d_call: TRBD1
cdr3_aa: ASSEWDRGANEQY

j_call: TRBJ2-1
v_call: TRBV9
d_call: .
cdr3_aa: ASSPSSRGGEQF

j_call: TRBJ2-7
v_call: TRBV6-1
d_call: .
cdr3_aa: ASTESGRNEQY

j_call: TRBJ2-5
v_call: TRBV9
d_call: TRBD2
cdr3_aa: ASSVDSGTGGETQY

j_call: TRBJ1-1
v_call: TRBV20-1
d_call: .
cdr3_aa: SARGVAF

j_call: TRBJ2-3
v_call: TRBV11-1
d_call: .
cdr3_aa: ASSPVGSNTDTQY

j_call: TRBJ2-7
v_call: TRBV6-7
d_call: .
cdr3_aa: ASILIHVTYEQY

j_call: TRBJ2-6
v_call: TRBV28
d_call: .
cdr3_aa: ASIQGGSTFGANVLT

j_call: TRBJ2-5
v_call: TRBV7-6
d_call: .
cdr3_aa: ASSRDWQETQY

j_call: TRBJ1-2
v_call: TRBV18
d_call: .
cdr3_aa: ASSPPNRDNYGYT

j_call: TRBJ2-1
v_call: TRBV6-5
d_call: TRBD2
cdr3_aa: ASTGLAGEDEQF

j_call: TRBJ2-7
v_call: TRBV6-5
d_call: TRBD2
cdr3_aa: ASSYLRRTSGNEQY

j_call: TRBJ1-4
v_call: TRBV10-2
d_call: .
cdr3_aa: ASSATASKWKLF

j_call: TRBJ2-7
v_call: TRBV7-2
d_call: TRBD1
cdr3_aa: ASSSGQGEGEQY

j_call: TRBJ1-1
v_call: TRBV4-1
d_call: .
cdr3_aa: ASGRGTEAF